Included here is one T cell receptor beta chain sequence, with context. The antigen remains undetermined. The data derive from a study of cytotoxic CD8 clonotypes in ibrutinib-treated CLL. General study results and limits: Clonality rose at ibrutinib response, held steady in sustained remission, and fell toward baseline at progression.

With 4 bases removed from V and 0 bases from J, the gap between germline ends came to 13 bases. The CDR3 contains 16 residues. In germline, CDR1 is LNHDA, CDR2 SQIVND (reference sequence). The method was immunoSEQ multiplex PCR; TCRdb's version includes in-frame clones alone and lacks a portion of them. The sample has tens of thousands of clones; approximately 71% are singletons. This sequence originates from a human donor with chronic lymphocytic leukemia. The material sequenced was PBMCs, taken at disease progression, from a patient treated with ibrutinib. The chain links TRBV19 to TRBJ2-4; D not certain. This chain's CDR3 is CASSTIDSLAKNIQYF. The CDR3 nucleotides read TGTGCCAGTAGTACCATAGATTCTCTAGCCAAAAACATTCAGTACTTC.